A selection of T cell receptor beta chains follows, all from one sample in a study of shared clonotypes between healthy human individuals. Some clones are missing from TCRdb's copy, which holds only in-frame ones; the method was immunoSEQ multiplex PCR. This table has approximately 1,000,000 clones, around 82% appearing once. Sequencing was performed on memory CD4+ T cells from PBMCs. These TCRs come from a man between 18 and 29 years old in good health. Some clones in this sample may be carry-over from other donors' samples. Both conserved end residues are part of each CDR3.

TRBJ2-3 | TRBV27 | CASTRNRRSTDTQYF
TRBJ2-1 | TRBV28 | CASNMTPSDEQFF
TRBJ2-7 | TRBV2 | CASSPGGRGEQYF
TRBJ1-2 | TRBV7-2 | CASSFGQGNGYTF
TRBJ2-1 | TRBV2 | CASSPIRGGTYNEQFF
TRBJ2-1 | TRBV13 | CASSLPGGQDNEQFF
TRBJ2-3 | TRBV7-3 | CASSPQATGGWEDTQYF
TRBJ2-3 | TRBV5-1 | CASSLATPGADTQYF
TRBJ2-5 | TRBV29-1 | CSVRLAQETQYF
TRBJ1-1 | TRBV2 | CASIDYQAFF